This TCR beta chain was captured by sequencing in a study of blood T cell repertoires in COVID-19. Study summary: The cDNA or gDNA used as material had been derived from T cells, B-cell-depleted T cells, or PBMCs.

Per the authors' pipeline: Cell counts per sample came from amplifying reference gene primers. The method was immunoSEQ multiplex PCR; TCRdb's version includes in-frame clones alone and lacks a portion of them. V, J and clone size are taken as reported in that table, and D and trimming were inferred from the DNA itself. The sample holds 150,000 to 200,000 clones, about 79% seen once. Study members were between about 18 and 90 years old and lived in 24 US regions. Participants' own reports of clinical history determined their cohort assignment. This CDR3 is built from 14 residues. The ends were cut back, 10 bases at V and 6 bases at J, with 19 bases in the middle. CDR1 and CDR2 (germline): MNHEY, SVGAGI.

This clonotype was sampled from a man aged 45-65 years who had recovered from COVID-19. The chain combines TRBV6-5 with TRBJ1-5; D gene uncertain. Specimen: PBMCs or T cells enriched from blood (not recorded which). CDR3 region: CATDPSGYGQPQHF. The CDR3 DNA follows: TGTGCCACCGACCCCTCCGGGTACGGTCAGCCCCAGCATTTT.